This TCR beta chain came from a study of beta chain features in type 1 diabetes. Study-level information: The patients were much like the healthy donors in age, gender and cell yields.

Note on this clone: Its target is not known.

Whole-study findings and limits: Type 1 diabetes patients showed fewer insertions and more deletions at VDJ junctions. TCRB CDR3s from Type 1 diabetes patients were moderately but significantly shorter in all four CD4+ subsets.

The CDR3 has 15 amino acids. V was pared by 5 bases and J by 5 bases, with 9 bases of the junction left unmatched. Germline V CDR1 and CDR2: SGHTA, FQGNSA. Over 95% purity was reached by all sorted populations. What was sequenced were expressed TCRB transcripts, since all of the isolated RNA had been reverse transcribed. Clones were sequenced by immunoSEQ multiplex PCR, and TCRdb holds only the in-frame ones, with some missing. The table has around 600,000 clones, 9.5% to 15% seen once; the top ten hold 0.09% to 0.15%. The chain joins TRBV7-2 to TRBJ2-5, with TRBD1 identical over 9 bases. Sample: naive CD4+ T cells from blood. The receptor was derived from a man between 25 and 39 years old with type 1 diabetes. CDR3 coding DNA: TGTGCCAGCAGCCCGAGGACAGGGGTTGGGGAGACCCAGTACTTC. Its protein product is CASSPRTGVGETQYF.